Following are 20 T cell receptor beta chains from one sample sequenced in a study of blood T cell repertoires in COVID-19. Assay: immunoSEQ multiplex PCR; the TCRdb copy retains only in-frame clones and omits some. The sample lists a few hundred thousand clones; around 83% were seen once. The sample comprised peripheral blood. The receptor source for this set is a woman aged 45-65 years with acute or convalescent COVID-19.

This chain joins TRBV28 and TRBJ1-3; D possibly corresponds to TRBD1 (5 bases). This CDR3 region has 17 residues. Germline CDR1 and CDR2: MDHEN and SYDVKM. The ends were cut back, 3 bases at V and 0 bases at J, with 15 bases in the middle. CDR3 nucleotides: TGTGCCAGCAGTTTGGGGCGTGGTCAGGTCTCTGGAAACACCATATATTTT. This translates into CASSLGRGQVSGNTIYF.

The V and J genes are TRBV5-4 and TRBJ1-1, with D uncertain. CDR1 and CDR2 (germline): SGHNT, YYREEE (reference sequence). The CDR3 totals 12 residues. V dropped 6 bases and J dropped 5 bases, with 11 bases sitting between them. The CDR3 spells CASNLPGTEAFF. CDR3 bases: TGTGCCAGCAACTTACCAGGTACTGAAGCTTTCTTT.

The chain joins TRBV5-6 to TRBJ2-3; D perhaps matches TRBD2 (6 bases). V lost 4 bases and J lost 3, with 12 bases in between. The CDR3 consists of 14 residues. In germline, CDR1 is SGHDT, CDR2 YYEEEE. CDR3 in amino acids: CASSPPTRTDTQYF. DNA of the CDR3: TGTGCCAGCAGCCCCCCGACTAGAACAGATACGCAGTATTTT.

The chain is built from TRBV7-6 and TRBJ2-5; 10 nucleotides line up with TRBD2. V gave up 5 bases and J gave up 4 bases; unmatched junction bases: 10. Germline CDR1 is SGHVS and CDR2 is FNYEAQ. The CDR3 has 16 amino acids. DNA of the CDR3: TGTGCCAGCAGCGCCCTCCAGACTAGCGGGCGAGAGACCCAGTACTTC. This encodes CASSALQTSGRETQYF.

This clone showed up just once. The gene calls are TRBV19 and TRBJ1-5; a weak D match, TRBD1 (6 bases). This CDR3 comprises 14 residues. Trimming removed 5 bases from V and 7 bases from J, with 15 bases in between. Germline V lookup: CDR1 LNHDA, CDR2 SQIVND (reference sequence). CDR3 sequence: CASSLSAGEQPQHF. CDR3 DNA: TGTGCCAGTAGTCTCTCGGCAGGGGAACAGCCCCAGCATTTT.

The V gene is TRBV5-7, the J gene TRBJ1-5; D is undetermined. TRBV5-7 is filed as an ORF, its function uncertain. The CDR3 is 14 residues long. V dropped 6 bases and J dropped 3 bases, with 13 bases sitting between them. The CDR3 loop reads CASIRKQPNQPQHF. The CDR3 coding sequence is TGTGCCAGCATACGGAAACAGCCCAATCAGCCCCAGCATTTT.

Turning to this clone: A junction boundary mismatches the germline segment, possibly from a read error. The V call is TRBV7-2, the J call TRBJ1-1, with D perhaps matching TRBD1 (6 bases). The CDR3 is made up of 14 amino acids. The germline V gene encodes CDR1 SGHTA and CDR2 FQGNSA. The CDR3 sequence: CASNLAGVGTEAFF. CDR3 nucleotides: TGTGCCAGCAACTTAGCAGGGGTGGGCACTGAAGCTTTCTTT.

CDR3 sequence (DNA): TGTGCCTGGAGTGCACATCTCAGCGGGGGAGATACGCAGTATTTT. Translating gives CAWSAHLSGGDTQYF. J is TRBJ2-3 and V is TRBV30; 8 nucleotides agree with TRBD2. With V trimmed by 1 base and J by 5 bases, 8 bases remained unmatched. The CDR3 extends over 15 amino acids. Germline loops: CDR1 GTSNPN, CDR2 SVGIG (reference sequence).

The chain joins TRBV13 to TRBJ1-2, with TRBD1 as a possible D gene (6 bases). In germline, CDR1 is PRHDT, CDR2 FYEKMQ (reference sequence). V gave up 5 bases and J gave up 8 bases, with 12 bases separating them. CDR3 length: 12 residues. CDR3 in amino acids: CASSTGRTGYTF. The CDR3 region has the DNA TGTGCCAGCAGCACAGGGCGGACCGGCTACACCTTC.

This sequence joins TRBV7-3 and TRBJ2-2, with D unclear. The germline V gene has CDR1 SGHTA and CDR2 FQGTGA. The CDR3 sequence is 14 residues long. Trimming stripped 1 base from V and 0 bases from J, with 3 bases between. CDR3 residues: CASSLNTNTGELFF. The CDR3 DNA reads as TGTGCCAGCAGCTTAAACACGAACACCGGGGAGCTGTTTTTT.

This sequence joins TRBV5-6 and TRBJ1-6, with D tentatively TRBD1 (6 bases). There are 16 residues in the CDR3. From germline, CDR1 is SGHDT and CDR2 YYEEEE. Trimming stripped 5 bases from V and 0 bases from J, with 12 bases between. The CDR3 DNA reads TGTGCCAGCAGTTCAACAGGGAGCTCCTATAATTCACCCCTCCACTTT. This codes for CASSSTGSSYNSPLHF.

The chain uses TRBV12-3 or TRBV12-4 and TRBJ2-7; no definite D call. The ends were cut back, 5 bases at V and 2 bases at J, with 4 bases in the middle. The CDR3 runs 11 residues. The CDR3 region has the DNA TGTGCCAGCAGTACAGCCTACGAGCAGTACTTC. Translating it yields CASSTAYEQYF.

The chain uses TRBV2 and TRBJ1-1; D not resolved. Germline CDR1 and CDR2: SNHLY and FYNNEI. The length of the CDR3 is 13 residues. V lost 10 bases to trimming and J lost 0 bases, with 12 bases between them. The CDR3 loop is CATRLTLNTEAFF. CDR3 nucleotide sequence: TGTGCCACACGCTTGACATTGAACACTGAAGCTTTCTTT.

The chain links TRBV7-2 to TRBJ1-2; 7 positions match TRBD1. The germline CDR1 and CDR2 sequences are SGHTA and FQGNSA. V was clipped by 1 base and J by 2 bases; unmatched bases: 7. The CDR3 covers 16 residues. CDR3 nucleotide sequence: TGTGCCAGCAGCTTAGTGACAGGGCCTGCGAACTATGGCTACACCTTC. Its translation: CASSLVTGPANYGYTF.

This clone turned up a few times. This chain joins TRBV10-3 and TRBJ2-7; possible D gene TRBD2, 6 bases. V was pared by 8 bases and J by 6 bases, with 17 bases between. This CDR3 has 13 amino acids. The germline V gene encodes CDR1 ENHRY and CDR2 SYGVKD. This chain's CDR3 is CAIARTTASEQYF. Written as DNA, the CDR3 is TGTGCCATCGCCAGGACTACCGCCTCCGAGCAGTACTTC.

This clone was counted a single time. The chain joins TRBV4-3 to TRBJ1-2; D not resolved. Germline V gene data show CDR1 as LGHNA and CDR2 as YSLEER. This CDR3 contains 16 residues. V dropped 1 base and J dropped 2 bases, with 14 bases sitting between them. CDR3 DNA: TGCGCCAGCAGCCAAGTCGGGGTGGGTGGGAACTATGGCTACACCTTC. This sequence encodes CASSQVGVGGNYGYTF.

The V and J genes are TRBV5-5 and TRBJ1-2; TRBD1 matches 8 bases. The J segment lost 8 bases and the V segment lost 0 bases, leaving 9 bases of the junction unmatched. The CDR3 contains 15 residues. Germline lookup yields CDR1 SGHKS and CDR2 YYEKEE (reference sequence). The CDR3 here is CASSLVDRVTGGYTF. CDR3 bases: TGTGCCAGCAGCTTGGTGGACAGGGTCACCGGAGGCTACACCTTC.

V is TRBV24-1 and J is TRBJ1-1; D is perhaps TRBD1 (5 bases). Trimming removed 3 bases at V and 8 bases at J, with 9 bases between. Germline V lookup: CDR1 KGHDR, CDR2 SFDVKD. The CDR3 has 12 amino acids. CDR3 nucleotides: TGTGCCACCAGTGATGGTCAGGGCGAAGCTTTCTTT. This gives the protein CATSDGQGEAFF.

This clone has just a few counts. This chain joins TRBV6-5 and TRBJ2-7, with 9 bases matching TRBD2. The germline V gene encodes CDR1 MNHEY and CDR2 SVGAGI. The V and J ends lost 6 bases and 5 bases, in that order; junction bases with no gene match: 2. CDR3 size: 12 residues. CDR3 bases: TGTGCCAGCAGGACTAGCGGCCACGAGCAGTACTTC. Translating gives CASRTSGHEQYF.

This clone was picked up one time. The V gene is TRBV6-2 or TRBV6-3, the J gene TRBJ2-5, with TRBD1 matching over 7 bases. This CDR3 spans 13 amino acids. CDR1 and CDR2 (germline): MNHEY, SVGEGT. With V trimmed by 4 bases and J by 4 bases, 3 bases remained unmatched. Written as DNA, the CDR3 is TGTGCCAGCAGTTCCACAGGGGCAGAGACCCAGTACTTC. Its translation is CASSSTGAETQYF.